The 28 T cell receptor beta chains below all came from one sample that was sequenced in a study of Ad26.COV2.S vaccination and SARS-CoV-2 variants. Indicated treatment: 15 to 20 received Ad26.COV2.S at low or high dose, single or two shots; five or six received placebo; per-sample allocation not given. Following the first vaccine or placebo injection, samples were taken on day 63. Here immunoSEQ multiplex PCR was the method, and the copy in TCRdb shows in-frame clones only, minus some. Seen here are roughly 330,000 clones, roughly 90% observed once, and the top ten hold approximately 5.8%. The material sequenced was peripheral blood, taken in a trial of Ad26.COV2.S vaccine versus placebo. The origin of the receptors is a person aged 18-60 years who received the Ad26.COV2.S COVID-19 vaccine or a placebo.

This clone has only one observation. The rearrangement links TRBV6-2 or TRBV6-3 to TRBJ2-7, with D unresolved. Germline V gene lookup returns CDR1 MNHEY and CDR2 SVGEGT. The CDR3 loop spans 10 amino acids. Trimming removed 5 bases from V and 6 bases from J, with 5 bases in between. CDR3 protein: CASSTPEQYF. The DNA for the CDR3 is TGTGCCAGCAGTACGCCCGAGCAGTACTTC.

The chain combines TRBV7-3 with TRBJ2-2, with 9 bases identical to TRBD2. Trimming removed 8 bases from V and 0 bases from J; junction bases left unmatched: 4. CDR3 length: 15 residues. Germline CDR1 SGHTA, CDR2 FQGTGA. The CDR3 nucleotides are TGTGCCAGCGGGCTAGCGGGGCCGAACACCGGGGAGCTGTTTTTT. Translated: CASGLAGPNTGELFF.

Here the CDR3 DNA reads TGTGCCAGTAGTAAATGGGACAGGGTTGGCTACACCTTC. Translated: CASSKWDRVGYTF. This sequence joins TRBV19 and TRBJ1-2, with 9 bases fitting TRBD1. V trimming: 4 bases; J trimming: 7 bases; junction bases outside the gene matches: 4. Germline CDR1 and CDR2: LNHDA and SQIVND (reference sequence). The CDR3 loop spans 13 amino acids.

The V call is TRBV7-2, the J call TRBJ1-1; the match to TRBD1 covers 8 bases. The CDR3 loop spans 15 amino acids. Germline loops: CDR1 SGHTA, CDR2 FQGNSA. The V gene end was trimmed by 2 bases and the J gene end by 11 bases; junction bases not matched to a gene: 13. The CDR3 DNA follows: TGTGCCAGCAGCTTAACTCAGGGGGCCCGAGCGTTCGCTTTCTTT. Translated, it gives CASSLTQGARAFAFF.

This clone was observed once. The chain links TRBV6-6 to TRBJ1-2; D unresolved. The CDR3 extends over 18 amino acids. Per germline, CDR1 MNHNY and CDR2 SVGAGI (reference sequence). Trimming took off 5 bases at V and 7 bases at J, with 29 bases between the two ends. The CDR3 nucleotides read TGTGCCAGCAGTCCGAGGCTCGGGCCCGCCGGAAGGGAAGGTGGCTACACCTTC. Protein product: CASSPRLGPAGREGGYTF.

The CDR3 loop reads CASSLGDWSPNTEAFF. In DNA, the CDR3 is TGTGCCAGCAGCTTAGGGGATTGGTCCCCGAACACTGAAGCTTTCTTT. The chain employs TRBV7-9 and TRBJ1-1, with D hard to call. The CDR3 is 16 amino acids. Trimming pared 1 base from V and 1 base from J, leaving 13 bases between. Germline assignment: CDR1 SEHNR and CDR2 FQNEAQ (reference sequence).

The chain uses TRBV11-3 and TRBJ1-2, with D possibly being TRBD1 (5 bases). From germline, CDR1 is SGHNT and CDR2 YENEEA. V dropped 4 bases and J dropped 6 bases, with 15 bases sitting between them. The CDR3 length is 14 residues. The CDR3 protein is CASSSRVEGHGYTF. The CDR3 region has the DNA TGTGCCAGCAGCTCCAGGGTCGAGGGGCATGGCTACACCTTC.

The V gene is TRBV6-5, the J gene TRBJ1-1; no clear D gene. This CDR3 region has 15 residues. The V gene lost 6 bases and the J gene lost 0 bases, with 14 bases spanning the gap. The germline V gene encodes CDR1 MNHEY and CDR2 SVGAGI. The CDR3 sequence: CASREALSVNTEAFF. CDR3 DNA: TGTGCCAGCAGGGAGGCCCTCAGCGTGAACACTGAAGCTTTCTTT.

The genes are TRBV11-2 and TRBJ2-3; D possibly corresponds to TRBD2 (6 bases). V dropped 5 bases and J dropped 4 bases, with 19 bases sitting between them. Germline CDR1 reads SGHAT; CDR2 reads FQNNGV. The CDR3 runs to 16 residues. As DNA, the CDR3 is TGTGCCAGCAGCGCCCACGGGGGAGGAAGGGCAGATACGCAGTATTTT. This encodes CASSAHGGGRADTQYF. The full variable domain, in which reference TRBV11-2 and TRBJ2-3 provide the parts outside the CDR3, is EAGVAQSPRYKIIEKRQSVAFWCNPISGHATLYWYQQILGQGPKLLIQFQNNGVVDDSQLPKDRFSAERLKGVDSTLKIQPAKLEDSAVYLCASSAHGGGRADTQYFGPGTRLTVL.

The rearrangement joins TRBV7-6 to TRBJ2-7; possibly TRBD1 for D (6 bases). Trimming stripped 4 bases from V and 6 bases from J, with 16 bases between. CDR3 length: 14 residues. Germline lookup yields CDR1 SGHVS and CDR2 FNYEAQ. DNA of the CDR3: TGTGCCAGCAGCTCAAGGACAGCTGGGATCGAGCAGTACTTC. This encodes CASSSRTAGIEQYF.

The CDR3 coding sequence is TGTGCCAGCAGCTCGCTTTTTGGAAATGAAAAACTGTTTTTT. It codes for CASSSLFGNEKLFF. V usage is TRBV7-2 and J usage is TRBJ1-4; D uncertain. CDR1 SGHTA and CDR2 FQGNSA come from the germline V gene. There are 14 residues in the CDR3. Trimming stripped 4 bases from V and 5 bases from J, with 11 bases between.

The genes are TRBV6-5 and TRBJ1-1, with 8 bases matching TRBD1. The CDR3 extends over 15 amino acids. Per germline, CDR1 MNHEY and CDR2 SVGAGI. The J segment lost 0 bases and the V segment lost 8 bases, leaving 8 bases of the junction unmatched. CDR3 in DNA: TGTGCCAGCTTGACAGGGGAAGGCATGAACACTGAAGCTTTCTTT. Amino acids: CASLTGEGMNTEAFF.

The chain joins TRBV5-1 to TRBJ1-1; no firm D call. The CDR3 has 16 residues. Germline V CDR1 and CDR2: SGHRS, YFSETQ. Trimming shortened V by 4 bases and J by 0 bases, and 16 bases separated the two germline ends. CDR3: CASSAGGEPLNTEAFF. DNA for the CDR3: TGCGCCAGCAGCGCCGGAGGTGAGCCTTTGAACACTGAAGCTTTCTTT.

The J gene is TRBJ1-4, the V gene TRBV9, with D hard to call. The V gene's germline CDR1 is SGDLS and CDR2 YYNGEE. There are 15 residues in the CDR3. The germline V and J ends were trimmed by 0 bases and 7 bases, with 13 bases remaining between them. As DNA, the CDR3 is TGTGCCAGCAGCGTAGATGGTACCTTGGGTGAAAAACTGTTTTTT. Amino acid sequence: CASSVDGTLGEKLFF.

Only one count was recorded for this clone. This chain connects TRBV5-4 to TRBJ1-2, with a possible D match to TRBD1 (5 bases). Germline CDR1 reads SGHNT; CDR2 reads YYREEE (reference sequence). The CDR3 spans 16 residues. The V and J ends lost 4 bases and 6 bases respectively, with 22 bases between them. Here the CDR3 DNA reads TGTGCCAGCAGCGAGGGGACGGCCCCCATGAGTGATGGCTACACCTTC. Translation gives CASSEGTAPMSDGYTF.

This clone came up many times. V and J are TRBV28 and TRBJ1-6; D remains ambiguous. CDR1 MDHEN and CDR2 SYDVKM come from the germline V gene. V was clipped by 3 bases and J by 0 bases, with 9 bases between them. CDR3 length: 16 residues. The CDR3 region is CASSLPLDSYNSPLHF. The CDR3 bases are TGTGCCAGCAGTTTGCCCTTAGACTCCTATAATTCACCCCTCCACTTT.

The V gene is TRBV19, the J gene TRBJ2-3; 7 positions match TRBD2. CDR3 length: 15 amino acids. The ends lost 3 bases at V and 6 bases at J; junction bases unmatched: 9. CDR1 and CDR2 from the germline V gene are LNHDA and SQIVND (reference sequence). CDR3 nucleotides: TGTGCCAGTAGTATGGTCCGGGAGGCAAAGGATACGCAGTATTTT. This codes for CASSMVREAKDTQYF.

The rearrangement uses TRBV5-1 and TRBJ2-7, with TRBD2 matching over 7 bases. CDR3 length: 17 amino acids. Germline lookup yields CDR1 SGHRS and CDR2 YFSETQ. Unmatched junction bases numbered 11, after V lost 2 bases and J lost 0 bases. DNA of the CDR3: TGCGCCAGCAGCTTCTCAGCTAGCGGCCTCAGCTCCTACGAGCAGTACTTC. Translation: CASSFSASGLSSYEQYF.

This clone was counted once. The V and J genes are TRBV3-1 (or the pseudogene TRBV3-2) and TRBJ2-6; 10 bases fit TRBD1. Germline-derived CDR1 and CDR2 are LGHDT and YNNKEL (reference sequence). Trimming cost V 4 bases and J 0 bases; bases outside gene matches: 18. The CDR3 is 22 amino acids. CDR3 sequence: CASSLDRSGRGTGASGANVLTF. CDR3 DNA sequence: TGTGCCAGCAGCCTCGATCGGAGTGGTAGAGGGACAGGGGCCTCTGGGGCCAACGTCCTGACTTTC.

CDR3 sequence reads: CSASGRGRTDTQYF. CDR3 in DNA: TGCAGTGCTAGTGGTCGGGGTAGAACAGATACGCAGTATTTT. This chain uses TRBV20-1 with TRBJ2-3; possible D gene TRBD2, 5 bases. V dropped 3 bases and J dropped 3 bases, with 13 bases sitting between them. The CDR3 extends over 14 amino acids. Germline CDR1 DFQATT, CDR2 SNEGSKA (reference sequence).

V gene TRBV4-1 combines with J gene TRBJ1-5, with a tentative D call TRBD1 (5 bases). This CDR3 contains 15 residues. The ends were cut back, 3 bases at V and 6 bases at J, with 15 bases in the middle. The V gene's germline CDR1 is MGHRA and CDR2 YSYEKL. The DNA for the CDR3 is TGCGCCAGCAGCCAGCCGGGGACGGGGGGTCAGCCCCAGCATTTT. Translation gives CASSQPGTGGQPQHF.

This chain uses TRBV12-3 or TRBV12-4 with TRBJ2-2, with D possibly TRBD2 on 5 matching bases. The V and J ends lost 8 bases and 3 bases respectively, with 10 bases between them. The CDR3 covers 13 residues. CDR3 sequence reads: CASRLFDTGELFF. CDR3 DNA: TGTGCCAGCCGACTATTTGACACCGGGGAGCTGTTTTTT.

The chain links TRBV3-1 (or the pseudogene TRBV3-2) to TRBJ1-5; D is possibly TRBD1 (5 bases). V was pared by 3 bases and J by 0 bases, with 9 bases between. CDR3 length equals 15 residues. Germline lookup yields CDR1 LGHDT and CDR2 YNNKEL (reference sequence). In nucleotides, the CDR3 is TGTGCCAGCAGCCATACCGGGACTAGCAATCAGCCCCAGCATTTT. It is translated as CASSHTGTSNQPQHF.

This chain joins TRBV18 and TRBJ1-1; unclear D gene. The V end lost 2 bases, the J end lost 0 bases, and 10 bases lay between the germline ends. Per germline, CDR1 KGHSH and CDR2 LQKENI. The CDR3 consists of 15 residues. The CDR3 nucleotides read TGTGCCAGCTCACCAAGAAGACTCATGAACACTGAAGCTTTCTTT. Its protein product is CASSPRRLMNTEAFF.

V gene TRBV6-5 combines with J gene TRBJ2-7; D possibly matches TRBD1 or TRBD2 (5 bases each). Trimming removed 0 bases at V and 5 bases at J, with 14 bases between. The CDR3 has 15 residues. The germline CDR1 and CDR2 sequences are MNHEY and SVGAGI. CDR3: CASSYSGRGFNEQYF. The CDR3 bases are TGTGCCAGCAGTTACTCGGGACGGGGCTTCAACGAGCAGTACTTC.

This chain joins TRBV5-6 and TRBJ1-2; D is undetermined. V was shortened by 0 bases and J by 4 bases, with 7 bases between the two germline ends. The CDR3 is made up of 13 amino acids. Germline V gene data show CDR1 as SGHDT and CDR2 as YYEEEE. The CDR3 DNA sequence: TGTGCCAGCAGCTTGGTTGCGACCTATGGCTACACCTTC. Translating gives CASSLVATYGYTF.

Comments on this clone: Other DNA variants within this sample encode the same CDR3. This sequence joins TRBV3-1 (or the pseudogene TRBV3-2) and TRBJ1-1; possibly TRBD1 for D (6 bases). V dropped 4 bases and J dropped 4 bases, with 13 bases sitting between them. The CDR3 is 14 residues long. Germline values: CDR1 LGHDT, CDR2 YNNKEL (reference sequence). CDR3 nucleotides: TGTGCCAGCAGCCCGGGACAAGGGGGCACTGAAGCTTTCTTT. Its protein product is CASSPGQGGTEAFF.

This clone was seen more than once but under ten times. The chain carries TRBV30 and TRBJ2-1; D may be TRBD2 (6 bases). V lost 0 bases and J lost 3, with 12 bases in between. The CDR3 totals 15 residues. The germline V gene encodes CDR1 GTSNPN and CDR2 SVGIG (reference sequence). CDR3 protein: CAWSVGSGVYNEQFF. The DNA of the CDR3 is TGTGCCTGGAGTGTAGGTAGCGGAGTCTACAATGAGCAGTTCTTC.